Described below is a single TCR beta chain sequence and its context. Many counts were recorded for this clonotype. Its antigen specificity is not known. Base qualities are not at hand, and no much larger clone is one base apart. This sample stems from a study of breast tumors, draining lymph nodes, adjacent tissues (dated by TCRdb to 2016 to 2017). Regarding the complete study: TCR beta repertoires were compared across tumor, adjacent nontumor tissue and axillary lymph nodes obtained from breast cancer patients. The study was designed to assess the relationships and possible T-cell exchange between tumor, surrounding tissue and draining lymph node repertoires in human breast cancer.

The axillary draining lymph nodes of breast cancer patients were the source of the lymph node samples. V and J are truncated by 3 bases and 2 bases respectively, leaving an intervening sequence of 6 bases. CDR1 and CDR2, looked up from the germline V gene (reference sequence), are DFQATT and SNEGSKA. The CDR3 runs 12 residues from the cysteine to the phenylalanine. Of the read, only the CDR3 DNA is kept; its 36 bases are in frame from base 1. The sample was run on an Illumina HiSeq 2000. TCR beta chain libraries were generated by multiplex PCR amplification. High-throughput sequencing was used to analyze the amplified TCR beta chain products. The public reads were quality trimmed at Q25 with fastp and then assembled into clones with MiXCR by TCRdb, keeping productive beta chains. Identical CDR3 protein sequences are pooled into one entry, listed with their most common genes and DNA. This sample comprises around 120,000 distinct CDR3 sequences, approximately 20% of them detected only once. Jointly, the top ten make up about 3.5% of the sample.

Broad study findings and their caveats: The data were judged consistent with most tumor T cells deriving from the lymph node and then expanding within tumor tissue. Tumors showed preferential V and J gene usage, and their T-cell repertoire diversity fell below that of lymph nodes yet above that of nontumor tissue. Tumor and nontumor tissue repertoires were significantly more similar in luminal-like than in basal-like breast cancer. The conclusion that tumor T cells originate in lymph nodes was framed as consistent with a hypothesis rather than directly demonstrated.

The rearrangement joined TRBV20-1 to TRBJ2-3; the D gene assignment is ambiguous. The sequencing input was axillary lymph node tissue. This receptor was obtained from a female donor with breast cancer. Some clones in this sample may be carry-over from other donors' samples. Here the CDR3 is given as CSASRTTDTQYF. The nucleotide sequence is TGCAGTGCTAGCCGGACCACAGATACGCAGTATTTT.